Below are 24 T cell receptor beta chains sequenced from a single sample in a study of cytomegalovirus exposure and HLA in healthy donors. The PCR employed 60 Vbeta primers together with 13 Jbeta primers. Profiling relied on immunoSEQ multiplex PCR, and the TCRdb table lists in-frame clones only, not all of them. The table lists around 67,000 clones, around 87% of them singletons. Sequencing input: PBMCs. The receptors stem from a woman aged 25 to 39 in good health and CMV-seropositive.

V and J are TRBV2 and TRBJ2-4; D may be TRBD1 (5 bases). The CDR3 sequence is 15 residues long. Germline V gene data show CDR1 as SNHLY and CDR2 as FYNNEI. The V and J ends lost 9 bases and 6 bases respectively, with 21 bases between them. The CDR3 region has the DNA TGTGCCAGTGGCAGGGATGTGAAGGAGATAAACATTCAGTACTTC. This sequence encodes CASGRDVKEINIQYF.

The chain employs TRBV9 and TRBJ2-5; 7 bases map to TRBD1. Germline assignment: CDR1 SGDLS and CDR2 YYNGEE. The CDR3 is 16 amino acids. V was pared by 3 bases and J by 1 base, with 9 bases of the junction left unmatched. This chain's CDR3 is CASSAGPGGSQETQYF. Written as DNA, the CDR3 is TGTGCCAGCAGCGCCGGGCCAGGGGGTTCCCAAGAGACCCAGTACTTC.

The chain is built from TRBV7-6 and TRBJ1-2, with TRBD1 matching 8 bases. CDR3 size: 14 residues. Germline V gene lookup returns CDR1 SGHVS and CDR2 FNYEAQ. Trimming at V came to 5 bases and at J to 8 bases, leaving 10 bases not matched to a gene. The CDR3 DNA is TGTGCCAGCAGCCAAGGACAGGGCGGCTCCGGCTACACCTTC. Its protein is CASSQGQGGSGYTF.

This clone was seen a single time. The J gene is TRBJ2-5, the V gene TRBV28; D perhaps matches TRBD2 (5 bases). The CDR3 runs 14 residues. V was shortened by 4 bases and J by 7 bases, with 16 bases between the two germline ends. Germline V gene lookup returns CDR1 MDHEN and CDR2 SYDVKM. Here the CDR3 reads CASSYGRAKGTQYF. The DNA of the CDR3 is TGTGCCAGCAGTTACGGGCGGGCGAAGGGGACCCAGTACTTC. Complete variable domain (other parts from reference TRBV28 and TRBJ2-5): DVKVTQSSRYLVKRTGEKVFLECVQDMDHENMFWYRQDPGLGLRLIYFSYDVKMKEKGDIPEGYSVSREKKERFSLILESASTNQTSMYLCASSYGRAKGTQYFGPGTRLLVL.

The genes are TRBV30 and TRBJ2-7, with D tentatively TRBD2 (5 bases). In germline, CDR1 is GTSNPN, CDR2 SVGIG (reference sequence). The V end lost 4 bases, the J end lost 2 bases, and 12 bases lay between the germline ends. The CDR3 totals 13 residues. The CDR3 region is CAWKRGPTYEQYF. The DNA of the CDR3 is TGTGCCTGGAAACGGGGTCCAACCTACGAGCAGTACTTC.

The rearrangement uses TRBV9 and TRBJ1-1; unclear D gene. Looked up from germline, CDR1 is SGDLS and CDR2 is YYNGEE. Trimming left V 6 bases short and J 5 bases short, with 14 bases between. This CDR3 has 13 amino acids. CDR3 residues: CASTGGASTEAFF. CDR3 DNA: TGTGCCAGCACCGGAGGAGCTTCTACTGAAGCTTTCTTT.

The CDR3, as DNA: TGTGCCAGCAGCTTAGATTTCCGGCCAGGGGGATGGAATGAGCAGTTCTTC. It specifies CASSLDFRPGGWNEQFF. This chain links TRBV7-2 with TRBJ2-1; TRBD1 matches 7 bases. Losses at the gene ends were 1 base for V and 7 bases for J; bases not matched to a gene: 13. Germline-derived CDR1 and CDR2 are SGHTA and FQGNSA. The CDR3 is 17 amino acids.

The DNA for the CDR3 is TGTGCCAGCAGCAAAAGCCTAGCGGACGAGACCCAGTACTTC. Its translation is CASSKSLADETQYF. The V call is TRBV21-1, the J call TRBJ2-5; TRBD2, the table's D call, was not compared with the DNA. TRBV21-1 is assigned pseudogene status. CDR3 length equals 14 residues.

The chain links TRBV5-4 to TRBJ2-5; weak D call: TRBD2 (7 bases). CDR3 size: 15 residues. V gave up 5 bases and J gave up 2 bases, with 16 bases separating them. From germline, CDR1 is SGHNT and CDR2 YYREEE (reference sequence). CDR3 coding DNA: TGTGCCAGCAGGGCGGGCAGGGGAGGGCAAGAGACCCAGTACTTC. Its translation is CASRAGRGGQETQYF. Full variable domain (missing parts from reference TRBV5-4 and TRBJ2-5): ETGVTQSPTHLIKTRGQQVTLRCSSQSGHNTVSWYQQALGQGPQFIFQYYREEENGRGNFPPRFSGLQFPNYSSELNVNALELDDSALYLCASRAGRGGQETQYFGPGTRLLVL.

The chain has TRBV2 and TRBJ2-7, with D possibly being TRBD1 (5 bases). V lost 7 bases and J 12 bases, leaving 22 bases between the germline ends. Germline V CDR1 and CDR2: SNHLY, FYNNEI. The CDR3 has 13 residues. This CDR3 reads CASTALLGPPPYF. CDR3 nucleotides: TGTGCCAGCACCGCGTTACTGGGGCCCCCCCCGTACTTC.

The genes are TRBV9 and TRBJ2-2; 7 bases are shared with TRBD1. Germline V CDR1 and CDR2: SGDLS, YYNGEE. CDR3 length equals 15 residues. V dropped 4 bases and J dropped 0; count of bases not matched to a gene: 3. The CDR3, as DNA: TGTGCCAGCAGCTTCCAGGGGGCGAACACCGGGGAGCTGTTTTTT. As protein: CASSFQGANTGELFF.

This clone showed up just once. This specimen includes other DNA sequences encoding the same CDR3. CDR3 in DNA: TGTGCCAGCAGCGTAGGTTCGCGGGTGGGTTACGAGCAGTACTTC. This sequence encodes CASSVGSRVGYEQYF. The chain uses TRBV9 and TRBJ2-7, with D perhaps TRBD2 (5 bases). The CDR3 loop spans 15 amino acids. The V end was cut by 0 bases, the J end by 4 bases, with 14 bases between. Germline loops: CDR1 SGDLS, CDR2 YYNGEE. The complete variable domain, with remaining parts taken from reference TRBV9 and TRBJ2-7, reads DSGVTQTPKHLITATGQRVTLRCSPRSGDLSVYWYQQSLDQGLQFLIQYYNGEERAKGNILERFSAQQFPDLHSELNLSSLELGDSALYFCASSVGSRVGYEQYFGPGTRLTVT.

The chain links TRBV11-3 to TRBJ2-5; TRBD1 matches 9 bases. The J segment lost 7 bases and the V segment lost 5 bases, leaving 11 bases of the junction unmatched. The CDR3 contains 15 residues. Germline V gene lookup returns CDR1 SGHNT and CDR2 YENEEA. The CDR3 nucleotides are TGTGCCAGCAGCCCGGGACAGGGAGACAAGGGGACCCAGTACTTC. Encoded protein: CASSPGQGDKGTQYF.

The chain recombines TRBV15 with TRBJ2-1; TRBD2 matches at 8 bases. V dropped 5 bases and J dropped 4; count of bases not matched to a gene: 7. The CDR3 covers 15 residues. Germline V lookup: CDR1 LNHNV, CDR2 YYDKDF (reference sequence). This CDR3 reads CATSWSREGYNEQFF. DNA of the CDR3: TGTGCCACCAGCTGGAGCCGGGAGGGATACAATGAGCAGTTCTTC. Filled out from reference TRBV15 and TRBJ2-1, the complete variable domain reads DAMVIQNPRYQVTQFGKPVTLSCSQTLNHNVMYWYQQKSSQAPKLLFHYYDKDFNNEADTPDNFQSRRPNTSFCFLDIRSPGLGDTAMYLCATSWSREGYNEQFFGPGTRLTVL.

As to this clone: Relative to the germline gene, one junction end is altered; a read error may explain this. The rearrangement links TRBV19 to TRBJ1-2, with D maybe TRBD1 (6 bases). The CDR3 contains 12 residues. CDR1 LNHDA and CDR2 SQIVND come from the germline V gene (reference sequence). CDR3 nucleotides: TGTGCCAGTAGTAGTCGGACAGCCGCACGGGACTTC. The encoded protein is CASSSRTAARDF.

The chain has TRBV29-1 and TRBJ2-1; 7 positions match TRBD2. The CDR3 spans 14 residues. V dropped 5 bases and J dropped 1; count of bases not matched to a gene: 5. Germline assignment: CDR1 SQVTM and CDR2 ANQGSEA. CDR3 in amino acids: CSVPRLASYNEQFF. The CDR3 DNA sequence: TGCAGCGTTCCCCGACTAGCATCCTACAATGAGCAGTTCTTC.

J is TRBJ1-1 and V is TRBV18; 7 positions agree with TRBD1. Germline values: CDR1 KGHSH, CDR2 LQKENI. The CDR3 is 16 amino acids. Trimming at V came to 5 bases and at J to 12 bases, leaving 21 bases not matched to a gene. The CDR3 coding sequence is TGTGCCAGCTCATCGAATACCGGCAGGGGGGCCCCCCGGCCTTTCTTT. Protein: CASSSNTGRGAPRPFF.

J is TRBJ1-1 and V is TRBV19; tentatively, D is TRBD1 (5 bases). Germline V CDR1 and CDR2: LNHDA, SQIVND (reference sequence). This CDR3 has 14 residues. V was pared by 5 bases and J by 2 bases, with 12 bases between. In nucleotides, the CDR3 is TGTGCCAGTAGTGGACACAGTTTCAACACTGAAGCTTTCTTT. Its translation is CASSGHSFNTEAFF.

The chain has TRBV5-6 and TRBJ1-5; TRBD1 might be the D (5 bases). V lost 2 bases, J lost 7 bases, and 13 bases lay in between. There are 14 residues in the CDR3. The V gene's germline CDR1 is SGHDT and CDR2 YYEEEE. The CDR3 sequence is CASSFVGGGQPQHF. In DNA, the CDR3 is TGTGCCAGCAGCTTTGTGGGGGGAGGGCAGCCCCAGCATTTT. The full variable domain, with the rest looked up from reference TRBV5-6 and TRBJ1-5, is DAGVTQSPTHLIKTRGQQVTLRCSPKSGHDTVSWYQQALGQGPQFIFQYYEEEERQRGNFPDRFSGHQFPNYSSELNVNALLLGDSALYLCASSFVGGGQPQHFGDGTRLSIL.

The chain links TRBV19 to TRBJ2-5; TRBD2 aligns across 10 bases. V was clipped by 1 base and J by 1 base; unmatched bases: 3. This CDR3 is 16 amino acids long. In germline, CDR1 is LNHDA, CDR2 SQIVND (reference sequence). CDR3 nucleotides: TGTGCCAGTAGTATAGCCCGGACTAGCGGCCAAGAGACCCAGTACTTC. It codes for CASSIARTSGQETQYF.

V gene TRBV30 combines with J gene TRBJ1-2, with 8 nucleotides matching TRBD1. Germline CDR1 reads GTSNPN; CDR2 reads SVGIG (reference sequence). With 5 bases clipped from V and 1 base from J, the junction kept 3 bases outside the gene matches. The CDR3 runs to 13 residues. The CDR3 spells CAWGGQDNYGYTF. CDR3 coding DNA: TGTGCCTGGGGGGGACAGGATAACTATGGCTACACCTTC. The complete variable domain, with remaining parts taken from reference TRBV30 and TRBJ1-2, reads SQTIHQWPATLVQPVGSPLSLECTVEGTSNPNLYWYRQAAGRGLQLLFYSVGIGQISSEVPQNLSASRPQDRQFILSSKKLLLSDSGFYLCAWGGQDNYGYTFGSGTRLTVV.

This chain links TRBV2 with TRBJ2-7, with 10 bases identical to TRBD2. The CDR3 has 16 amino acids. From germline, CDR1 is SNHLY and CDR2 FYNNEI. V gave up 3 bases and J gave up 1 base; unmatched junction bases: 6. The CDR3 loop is CASSEQTSGFSYEQYF. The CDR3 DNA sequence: TGTGCCAGCAGTGAGCAGACTAGCGGGTTTTCCTACGAGCAGTACTTC.

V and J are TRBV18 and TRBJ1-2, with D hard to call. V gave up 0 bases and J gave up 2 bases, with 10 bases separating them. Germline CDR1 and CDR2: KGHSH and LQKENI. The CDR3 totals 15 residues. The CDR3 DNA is TGTGCCAGCTCACCACCAGCAGGCACGAACTATGGCTACACCTTC. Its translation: CASSPPAGTNYGYTF.

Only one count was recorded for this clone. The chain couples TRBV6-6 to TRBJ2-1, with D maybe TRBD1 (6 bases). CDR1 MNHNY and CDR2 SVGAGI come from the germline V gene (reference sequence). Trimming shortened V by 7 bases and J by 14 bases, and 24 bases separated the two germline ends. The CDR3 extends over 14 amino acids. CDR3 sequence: CASTSPGAASTKFF. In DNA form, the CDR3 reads TGTGCCAGCACCAGCCCAGGGGCCGCTTCCACGAAGTTCTTC.